The TCR beta chain described here comes from a study of blood T cell repertoires in COVID-19 (dated by TCRdb to about 2020). Turning to the overall study: The collaborator samples originated in the United States, Italy and Spain and spanned the acute and convalescent phases of COVID-19. The prospective study material was composed of cDNA or gDNA derived from T cells, B-cell-depleted T cells, or PBMCs. The dataset comprised deeply sampled blood TCRbeta repertoires from subjects exposed to, actively infected with, or recovered from COVID-19. The repertoires were released in a freely available public database meant as a resource for research on the immune response to SARS-CoV-2. Samples were obtained from the ongoing ImmuneRACE study (first 160 participants) and from over 1,000 subjects provided by 6 global collaborators. A de-identified subject ID, COVID-19 status, age in years and sex were almost always included in the sample metadata. HLA class I and class II types, where available, came from metadata supplied by the sample provider rather than from assay-based typing.

TCRbeta CDR3 regions were amplified from genomic DNA by means of the immunoSEQ Assay, a bias-controlled multiplex PCR. Per the authors' processing: Within the assay, amplification of reference gene primers was used to estimate how many nucleated cells each sample contained. To quantify the absolute abundance of each unique TCRbeta CDR3 rearrangement, sequence reads were collapsed and filtered. For each sample, productive Simpson clonality was calculated as the square root of Simpson's diversity index over productive rearrangements. TCRdb re-hosts the immuneACCESS table, in-frame sequences only. Its copies lack some clones; in the studies checked, an unresolved V gene accounts for under half of them, and the cause for the rest is not known. V and J calls and clone size follow that table, whereas D and trimming were derived from the DNA. In all, the sample holds some 240,000 clones, and about 86% of those were seen once. Roughly a tenth of the sample is held by the ten biggest clonotypes.

Each collaborating institution followed its own protocols to collect whole blood in K2EDTA tubes. For TCRbeta analysis, collaborators shipped samples in one of three forms: frozen whole blood, isolated PBMCs, or DNA extracted from either of those sample types. CDR1 and CDR2 (MGHRA, YSYEKL) derive from the germline V gene. Trimming takes 0 bases off V and 2 bases off J; junction bases not matched to a gene: 12. Taken from cysteine to phenylalanine, the CDR3 has 19 residues. Just CDR3 DNA is preserved here, 57 bases in frame from base 1. In regard to this clone: The antigen it binds to is not known. No much larger clonotype is one base removed from it; base qualities were not supplied.

The study at large found these results: The amount of clinical and demographic metadata varied by source and participant and was provided uncurated.

Recombination connected TRBV4-1 to TRBJ1-4; 7 central bases correspond to TRBD1. Sequencing was carried out using peripheral blood. The TCR originated in an elderly woman with acute or convalescent COVID-19. CDR3 region: CASSQDAGQVYSTNEKLFF. The nucleotide sequence reads as follows: TGCGCCAGCAGCCAAGATGCTGGACAGGTATACTCCACTAATGAAAAACTGTTTTTT.